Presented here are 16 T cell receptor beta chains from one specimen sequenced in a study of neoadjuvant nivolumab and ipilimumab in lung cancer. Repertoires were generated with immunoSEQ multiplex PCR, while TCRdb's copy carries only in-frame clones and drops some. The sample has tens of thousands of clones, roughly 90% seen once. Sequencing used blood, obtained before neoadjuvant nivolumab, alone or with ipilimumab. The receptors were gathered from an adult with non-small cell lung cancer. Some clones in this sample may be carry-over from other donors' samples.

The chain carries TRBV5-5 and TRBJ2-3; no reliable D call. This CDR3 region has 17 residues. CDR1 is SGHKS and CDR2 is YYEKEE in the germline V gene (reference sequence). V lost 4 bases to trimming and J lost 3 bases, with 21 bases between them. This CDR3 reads CASSPPTPMARTDTQYF. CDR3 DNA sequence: TGTGCCAGCAGCCCTCCTACACCAATGGCTCGTACAGATACGCAGTATTTT. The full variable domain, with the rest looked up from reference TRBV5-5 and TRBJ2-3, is DAGVTQSPTHLIKTRGQQVTLRCSPISGHKSVSWYQQVLGQGPQFIFQYYEKEERGRGNFPDRFSARQFPNYSSELNVNALLLGDSALYLCASSPPTPMARTDTQYFGPGTRLTVL.

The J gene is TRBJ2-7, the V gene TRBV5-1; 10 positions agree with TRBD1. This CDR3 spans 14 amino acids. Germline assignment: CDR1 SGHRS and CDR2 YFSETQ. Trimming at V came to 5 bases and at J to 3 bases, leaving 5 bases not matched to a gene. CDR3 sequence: CASRPGQGYYEQYF. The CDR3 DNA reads TGCGCCAGCAGACCGGGACAGGGGTACTACGAGCAGTACTTC. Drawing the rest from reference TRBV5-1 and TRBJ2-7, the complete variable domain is KAGVTQTPRYLIKTRGQQVTLSCSPISGHRSVSWYQQTPGQGLQFLFEYFSETQRNKGNFPGRFSGRQFSNSRSEMNVSTLELGDSALYLCASRPGQGYYEQYFGPGTRLTVT.

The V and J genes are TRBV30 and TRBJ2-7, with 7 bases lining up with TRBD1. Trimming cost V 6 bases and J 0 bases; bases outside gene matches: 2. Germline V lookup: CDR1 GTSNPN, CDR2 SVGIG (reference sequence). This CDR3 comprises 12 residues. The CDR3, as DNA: TGTGCCTGTCGGGACAGCTCCTACGAGCAGTACTTC. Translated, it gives CACRDSSYEQYF.

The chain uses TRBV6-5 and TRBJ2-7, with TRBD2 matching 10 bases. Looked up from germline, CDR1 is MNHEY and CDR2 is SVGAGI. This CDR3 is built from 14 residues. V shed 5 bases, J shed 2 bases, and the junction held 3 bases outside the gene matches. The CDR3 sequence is CASSRAGGPYEQYF. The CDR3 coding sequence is TGTGCCAGCAGTCGAGCGGGAGGGCCCTACGAGCAGTACTTC.

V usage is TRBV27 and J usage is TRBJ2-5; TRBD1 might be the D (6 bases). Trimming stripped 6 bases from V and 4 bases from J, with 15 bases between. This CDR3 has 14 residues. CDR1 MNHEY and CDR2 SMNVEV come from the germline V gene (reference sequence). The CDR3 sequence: CASRKAGTRETQYF. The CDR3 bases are TGTGCCAGCAGGAAAGCCGGGACAAGAGAGACCCAGTACTTC.

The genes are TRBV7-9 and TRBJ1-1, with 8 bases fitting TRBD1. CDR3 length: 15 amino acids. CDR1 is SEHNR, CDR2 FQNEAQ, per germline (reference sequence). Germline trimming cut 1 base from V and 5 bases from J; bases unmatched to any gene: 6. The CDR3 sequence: CASSLGTGKGTEAFF. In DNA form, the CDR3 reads TGTGCCAGCAGCTTAGGGACAGGGAAGGGGACTGAAGCTTTCTTT.

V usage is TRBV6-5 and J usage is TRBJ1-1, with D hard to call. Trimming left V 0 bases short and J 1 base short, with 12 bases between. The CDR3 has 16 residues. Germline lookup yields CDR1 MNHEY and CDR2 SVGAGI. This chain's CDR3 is CASSYSIGPPNTEAFF. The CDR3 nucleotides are TGTGCCAGCAGTTACTCGATAGGGCCGCCGAACACTGAAGCTTTCTTT.

CDR3 loop: CAWSVFLGQGATGELFF. In DNA form, the CDR3 reads TGTGCCTGGAGTGTATTTCTCGGACAGGGGGCAACCGGGGAGCTGTTTTTT. The chain joins TRBV30 to TRBJ2-2, with 11 bases identical to TRBD1. V trimming: 0 bases; J trimming: 5 bases; junction bases outside the gene matches: 8. The CDR3 is made up of 17 amino acids. Per the germline V gene, CDR1 is GTSNPN and CDR2 is SVGIG (reference sequence).

In DNA form, the CDR3 reads TGTGCCAGCCGACGACCGGGTGCGGGCGGGGAGCTGTTTTTT. This codes for CASRRPGAGGELFF. The chain joins TRBV6-5 to TRBJ2-2, with D maybe TRBD2 (5 bases). V gave up 8 bases and J gave up 7 bases, with 17 bases separating them. The CDR3 loop spans 14 amino acids. Germline lookup yields CDR1 MNHEY and CDR2 SVGAGI.

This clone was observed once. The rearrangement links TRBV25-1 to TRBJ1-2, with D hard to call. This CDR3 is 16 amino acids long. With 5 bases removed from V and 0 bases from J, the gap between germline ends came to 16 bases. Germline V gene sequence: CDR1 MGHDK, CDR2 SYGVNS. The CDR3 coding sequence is TGTGCCAGCAGTCCGCCCGGGCAGGCCACTAACTATGGCTACACCTTC. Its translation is CASSPPGQATNYGYTF.

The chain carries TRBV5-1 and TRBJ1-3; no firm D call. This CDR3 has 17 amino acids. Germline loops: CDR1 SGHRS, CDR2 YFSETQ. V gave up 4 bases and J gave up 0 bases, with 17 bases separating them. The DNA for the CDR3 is TGCGCCAGCAGCACCGAAGGCGGCCAAAGCTCTGGAAACACCATATATTTT. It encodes CASSTEGGQSSGNTIYF. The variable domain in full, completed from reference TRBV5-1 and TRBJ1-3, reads KAGVTQTPRYLIKTRGQQVTLSCSPISGHRSVSWYQQTPGQGLQFLFEYFSETQRNKGNFPGRFSGRQFSNSRSEMNVSTLELGDSALYLCASSTEGGQSSGNTIYFGEGSWLTVV.

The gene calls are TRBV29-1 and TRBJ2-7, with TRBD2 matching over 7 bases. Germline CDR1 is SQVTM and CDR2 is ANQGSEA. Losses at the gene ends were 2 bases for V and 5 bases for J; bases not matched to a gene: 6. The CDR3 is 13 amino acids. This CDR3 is CSVELGTNHEQYF. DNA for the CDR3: TGCAGCGTTGAACTCGGGACTAACCACGAGCAGTACTTC.

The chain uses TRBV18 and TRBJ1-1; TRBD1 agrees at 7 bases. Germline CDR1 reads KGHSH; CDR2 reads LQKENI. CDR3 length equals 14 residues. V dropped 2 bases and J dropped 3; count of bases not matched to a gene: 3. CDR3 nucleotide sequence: TGTGCCAGCTCACCAACAGACAGGGACACTGAAGCTTTCTTT. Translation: CASSPTDRDTEAFF.

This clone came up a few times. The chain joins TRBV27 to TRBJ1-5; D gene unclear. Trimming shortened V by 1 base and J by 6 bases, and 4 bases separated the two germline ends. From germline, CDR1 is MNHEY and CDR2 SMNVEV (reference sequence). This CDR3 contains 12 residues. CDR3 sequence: CASSLLGQPQHF. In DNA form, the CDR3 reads TGTGCCAGCAGTTTATTGGGTCAGCCCCAGCATTTT.

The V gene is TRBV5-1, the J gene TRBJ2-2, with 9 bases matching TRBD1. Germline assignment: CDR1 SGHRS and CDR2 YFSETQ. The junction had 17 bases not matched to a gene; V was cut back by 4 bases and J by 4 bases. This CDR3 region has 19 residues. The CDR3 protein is CASSTRRLTGGEGTGELFF. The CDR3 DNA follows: TGCGCCAGCAGCACCCGTCGTTTAACAGGGGGCGAAGGCACCGGGGAGCTGTTTTTT.

The CDR3 sequence is CASSLGPGGGQFF. In DNA, the CDR3 is TGTGCCAGCAGCTTGGGACCGGGAGGTGGGCAGTTCTTC. J is TRBJ2-1 and V is TRBV7-2, with 7 bases that match TRBD2. V trimming: 3 bases; J trimming: 12 bases; junction bases outside the gene matches: 8. The CDR3 extends over 13 amino acids. Germline CDR1 reads SGHTA; CDR2 reads FQGNSA.